These 12 T cell receptor beta chains share one sample of origin, sequenced in a study of T cells in localized non-small cell lung cancer. Some clones are missing from TCRdb's copy, which holds only in-frame ones; the method was immunoSEQ multiplex PCR. The repertoire includes more than 50,000 clones, about 85% of them detected once, and nearly 20% sits in the top ten. Here the sequenced sample was peripheral blood, taken before any cancer treatment. These receptors were taken from a female donor older than 55 with stage II squamous cell lung carcinoma.

The V and J genes are TRBV6-6 and TRBJ1-2, with D unresolved. The V and J ends lost 6 bases and 7 bases respectively, with 15 bases between them. CDR1 is MNHNY, CDR2 SVGAGI, per germline (reference sequence). This CDR3 spans 13 amino acids. The chain's CDR3 is CASRYQNKGGYTF. The CDR3 nucleotides are TGTGCCAGCAGGTACCAGAATAAAGGTGGCTACACCTTC.

The rearrangement uses TRBV5-1 and TRBJ2-3; 7 bases align to TRBD2. The V gene end was trimmed by 3 bases and the J gene end by 7 bases; junction bases not matched to a gene: 11. The germline V gene encodes CDR1 SGHRS and CDR2 YFSETQ. The CDR3 has 15 amino acids. The CDR3 DNA reads as TGCGCCAGCAGCTCCTCCGGACTAGGGGAAAATACGCAGTATTTT. This gives the protein CASSSSGLGENTQYF.

V gene TRBV11-2 combines with J gene TRBJ1-4; D not resolved. This CDR3 has 13 amino acids. Germline assignment: CDR1 SGHAT and CDR2 FQNNGV. V dropped 4 bases and J dropped 0 bases, with 3 bases sitting between them. CDR3 sequence reads: CASSSPTNEKLFF. CDR3 coding DNA: TGTGCCAGCAGCTCCCCAACTAATGAAAAACTGTTTTTT. The variable domain in full, completed from reference TRBV11-2 and TRBJ1-4, reads EAGVAQSPRYKIIEKRQSVAFWCNPISGHATLYWYQQILGQGPKLLIQFQNNGVVDDSQLPKDRFSAERLKGVDSTLKIQPAKLEDSAVYLCASSSPTNEKLFFGSGTQLSVL.

The chain carries TRBV29-1 and TRBJ1-2; D is possibly TRBD1 (5 bases). The CDR3 totals 12 residues. Germline V gene data show CDR1 as SQVTM and CDR2 as ANQGSEA. Trimming shortened V by 4 bases and J by 7 bases, and 13 bases separated the two germline ends. The CDR3 spells CSVAEGISGYTF. The CDR3 DNA reads TGCAGCGTTGCGGAGGGGATTAGTGGCTACACCTTC.

The rearrangement joins TRBV5-4 to TRBJ2-5; TRBD2 agrees at 11 bases. The CDR3 has 16 amino acids. J lost 6 bases, V lost 3 bases, and 10 bases had no gene match. The germline V gene encodes CDR1 SGHNT and CDR2 YYREEE (reference sequence). CDR3 in amino acids: CASSSELAGARKTQYF. CDR3 in DNA: TGTGCCAGCAGCTCGGAACTAGCGGGGGCCAGGAAGACCCAGTACTTC.

J is TRBJ2-2 and V is TRBV6-5, with 9 bases lining up with TRBD1. The CDR3 totals 14 residues. The germline V gene encodes CDR1 MNHEY and CDR2 SVGAGI. The V gene end was trimmed by 6 bases and the J gene end by 8 bases; junction bases not matched to a gene: 7. The DNA of the CDR3 is TGTGCCAGCAGCGTGACAGGGGGATCGGGGGAGCTGTTTTTT. Encoded protein: CASSVTGGSGELFF.

This clone was observed a handful of times. The chain combines TRBV5-1 with TRBJ2-2; 8 bases are a match to TRBD2. V was clipped by 0 bases and J by 4 bases; unmatched bases: 17. Per the germline V gene, CDR1 is SGHRS and CDR2 is YFSETQ. The CDR3 runs to 20 residues. The CDR3 DNA follows: TGCGCCAGCAGCTTGGCCTCGAAAGCGGGGGCGACCTCGGGCACCGGGGAGCTGTTTTTT. Protein product: CASSLASKAGATSGTGELFF.

The gene calls are TRBV18 and TRBJ2-7, with 7 bases that match TRBD1. The V and J ends lost 6 bases and 3 bases, in that order; junction bases with no gene match: 5. The CDR3 has 13 residues. Per germline, CDR1 KGHSH and CDR2 LQKENI. The CDR3 is CASSRDSNYEQYF. The CDR3 DNA reads as TGTGCCAGCTCCCGGGACAGCAACTACGAGCAGTACTTC.

The genes are TRBV18 and TRBJ2-1, with D uncertain. V dropped 0 bases and J dropped 4 bases, with 7 bases sitting between them. Per germline, CDR1 KGHSH and CDR2 LQKENI. The CDR3 spans 14 residues. CDR3 in DNA: TGTGCCAGCTCACCACCGACGCTATACAATGAGCAGTTCTTC. Encoded protein: CASSPPTLYNEQFF. Filled out from reference TRBV18 and TRBJ2-1, the complete variable domain reads NAGVMQNPRHLVRRRGQEARLRCSPMKGHSHVYWYRQLPEEGLKFMVYLQKENIIDESGMPKERFSAEFPKEGPSILRIQQVVRGDSAAYFCASSPPTLYNEQFFGPGTRLTVL.

The V and J genes are TRBV6-4 and TRBJ2-1, with D possibly TRBD1 on 6 matching bases. This CDR3 comprises 13 residues. Per germline, CDR1 MRHNA and CDR2 SNTAGT. The V end was cut by 4 bases, the J end by 7 bases, with 11 bases between. The CDR3 DNA reads TGTGCCAGCAGTGGGGACACGGGGAATGAGCAGTTCTTC. Protein product: CASSGDTGNEQFF.

This clone was observed once. This chain links TRBV9 with TRBJ2-5, with D uncertain. Trimming left V 1 base short and J 0 bases short, with 4 bases between. The CDR3 loop spans 13 amino acids. From germline, CDR1 is SGDLS and CDR2 YYNGEE. As DNA, the CDR3 is TGTGCCAGCAGCGTATTTGACCAAGAGACCCAGTACTTC. Protein sequence: CASSVFDQETQYF.

The gene calls are TRBV18 and TRBJ2-7; 8 bases are a match to TRBD2. Trimming at V came to 3 bases and at J to 7 bases, leaving 5 bases not matched to a gene. This CDR3 has 13 residues. CDR1 is KGHSH, CDR2 LQKENI, per germline. CDR3: CASSPGLAEEQYF. In DNA, the CDR3 is TGTGCCAGCTCACCTGGACTAGCTGAAGAGCAGTACTTC.